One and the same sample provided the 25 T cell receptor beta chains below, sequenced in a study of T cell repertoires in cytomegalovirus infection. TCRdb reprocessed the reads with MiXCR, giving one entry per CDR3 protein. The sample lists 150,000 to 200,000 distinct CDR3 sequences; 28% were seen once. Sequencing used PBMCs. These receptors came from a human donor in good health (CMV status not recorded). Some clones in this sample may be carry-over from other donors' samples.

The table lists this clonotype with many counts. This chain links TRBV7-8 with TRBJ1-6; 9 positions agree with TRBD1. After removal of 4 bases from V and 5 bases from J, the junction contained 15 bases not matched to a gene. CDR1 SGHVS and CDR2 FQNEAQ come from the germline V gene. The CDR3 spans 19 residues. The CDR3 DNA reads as TGTGCCAGCAGCTCGACCGTGGGTAGAAGACAGGGGGATAATTCACCCCTCCACTTT. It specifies CASSSTVGRRQGDNSPLHF.

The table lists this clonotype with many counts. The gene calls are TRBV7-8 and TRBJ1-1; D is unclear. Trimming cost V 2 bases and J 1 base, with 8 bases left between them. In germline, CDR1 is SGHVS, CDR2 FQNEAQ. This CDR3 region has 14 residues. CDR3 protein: CASSLRVSNTEAFF. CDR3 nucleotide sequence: TGTGCCAGCAGCTTAAGGGTTTCGAACACTGAAGCTTTCTTT.

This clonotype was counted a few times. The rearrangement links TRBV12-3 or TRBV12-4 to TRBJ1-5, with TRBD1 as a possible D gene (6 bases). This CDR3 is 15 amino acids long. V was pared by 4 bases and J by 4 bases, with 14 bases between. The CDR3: CASSSNREENQPQHF. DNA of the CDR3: TGTGCCAGCAGTTCGAACAGGGAAGAGAATCAGCCCCAGCATTTT.

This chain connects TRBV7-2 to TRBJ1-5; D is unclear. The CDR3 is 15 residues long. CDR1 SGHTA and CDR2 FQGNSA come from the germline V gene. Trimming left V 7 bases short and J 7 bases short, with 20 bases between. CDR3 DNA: TGTGCCAGCACCGCCTCGGTGGGCAGTACGCAGCCCCAGCATTTT. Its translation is CASTASVGSTQPQHF.

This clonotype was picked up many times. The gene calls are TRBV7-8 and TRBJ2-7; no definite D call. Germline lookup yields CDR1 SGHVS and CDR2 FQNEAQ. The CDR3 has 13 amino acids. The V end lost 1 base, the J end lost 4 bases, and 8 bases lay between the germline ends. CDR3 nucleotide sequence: TGTGCCAGCAGCTTAGACACCCAGTACGAGCAGTACTTC. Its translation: CASSLDTQYEQYF.

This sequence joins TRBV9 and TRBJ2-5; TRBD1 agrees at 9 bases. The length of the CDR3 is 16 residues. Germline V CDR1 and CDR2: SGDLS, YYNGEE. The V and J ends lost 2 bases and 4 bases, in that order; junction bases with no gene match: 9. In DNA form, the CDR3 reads TGTGCCAGCAGCGTCCTACAGGGGGCTTTCGTAGAGACCCAGTACTTC. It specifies CASSVLQGAFVETQYF.

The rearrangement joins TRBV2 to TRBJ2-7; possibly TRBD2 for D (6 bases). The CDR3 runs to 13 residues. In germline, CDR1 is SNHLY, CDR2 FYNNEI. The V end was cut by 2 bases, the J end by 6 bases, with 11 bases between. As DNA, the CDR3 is TGTGCCAGCAGTGAATGGAGGGGATGCGAGCAGTACTTC. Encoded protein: CASSEWRGCEQYF.

CDR3 in amino acids: CASIRTGASGELFF. Here the CDR3 DNA reads TGTGCCAGCATCAGGACAGGGGCAAGCGGGGAGCTGTTTTTT. The rearrangement uses TRBV12-3 or TRBV12-4 and TRBJ2-2; TRBD1 matches 9 bases. The V segment lost 7 bases and the J segment 7 bases; nucleotides outside the gene matches: 7. This CDR3 spans 14 amino acids.

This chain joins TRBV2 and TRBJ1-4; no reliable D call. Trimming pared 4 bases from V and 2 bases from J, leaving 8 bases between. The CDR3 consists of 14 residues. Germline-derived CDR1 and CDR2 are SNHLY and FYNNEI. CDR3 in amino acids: CASSAAVTNEKLFF. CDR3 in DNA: TGTGCCAGCAGTGCGGCAGTGACTAATGAAAAACTGTTTTTT.

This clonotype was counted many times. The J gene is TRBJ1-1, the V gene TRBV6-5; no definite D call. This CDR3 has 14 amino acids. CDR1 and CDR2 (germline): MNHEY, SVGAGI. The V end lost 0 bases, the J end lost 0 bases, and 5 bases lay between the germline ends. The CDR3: CASSYSRVNTEAFF. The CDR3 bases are TGTGCCAGCAGTTACTCGAGGGTGAACACTGAAGCTTTCTTT.

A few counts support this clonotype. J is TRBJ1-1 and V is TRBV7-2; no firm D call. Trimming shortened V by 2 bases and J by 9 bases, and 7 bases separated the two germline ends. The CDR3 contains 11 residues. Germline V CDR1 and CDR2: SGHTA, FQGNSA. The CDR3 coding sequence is TGTGCCAGCAGCTTAAGCAGTCAAGCTTTCTTT. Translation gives CASSLSSQAFF. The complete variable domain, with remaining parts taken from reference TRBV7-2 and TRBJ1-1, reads GAGVSQSPSNKVTEKGKDVELRCDPISGHTALYWYRQSLGQGLEFLIYFQGNSAPDKSGLPSDRFSAERTGGSVSTLTIQRTQQEDSAVYLCASSLSSQAFFGQGTRLTVV.

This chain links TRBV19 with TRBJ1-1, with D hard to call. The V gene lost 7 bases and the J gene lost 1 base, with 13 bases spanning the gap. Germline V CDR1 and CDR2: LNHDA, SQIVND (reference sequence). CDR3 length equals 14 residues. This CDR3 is CASTQYDGNTEAFF. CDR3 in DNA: TGTGCCAGTACCCAGTACGACGGGAACACTGAAGCTTTCTTT. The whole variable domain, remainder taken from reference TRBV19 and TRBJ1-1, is DGGITQSPKYLFRKEGQNVTLSCEQNLNHDAMYWYRQDPGQGLRLIYYSQIVNDFQKGDIAEGYSVSREKKESFPLTVTSAQKNPTAFYLCASTQYDGNTEAFFGQGTRLTVV.

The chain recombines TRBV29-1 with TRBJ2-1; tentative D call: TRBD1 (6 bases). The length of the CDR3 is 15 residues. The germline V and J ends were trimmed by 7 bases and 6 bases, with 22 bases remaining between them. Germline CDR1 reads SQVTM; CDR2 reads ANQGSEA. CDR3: CSAGKGVSSLNEQFF. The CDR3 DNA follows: TGCAGCGCCGGAAAGGGGGTATCCTCTCTCAATGAGCAGTTCTTC.

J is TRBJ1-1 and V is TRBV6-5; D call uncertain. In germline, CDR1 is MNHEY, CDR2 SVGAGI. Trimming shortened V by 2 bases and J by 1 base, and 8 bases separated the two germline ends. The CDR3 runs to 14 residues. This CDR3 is CASSYGQRNTEAFF. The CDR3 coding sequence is TGTGCCAGCAGTTACGGGCAACGGAACACTGAAGCTTTCTTT.

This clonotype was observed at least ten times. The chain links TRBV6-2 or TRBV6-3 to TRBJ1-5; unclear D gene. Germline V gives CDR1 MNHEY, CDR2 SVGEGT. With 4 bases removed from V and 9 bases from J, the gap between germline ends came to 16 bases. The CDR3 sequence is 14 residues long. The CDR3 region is CASSSQEPGRPQHF. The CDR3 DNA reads TGTGCCAGCAGTTCTCAGGAGCCTGGGCGGCCCCAGCATTTT.

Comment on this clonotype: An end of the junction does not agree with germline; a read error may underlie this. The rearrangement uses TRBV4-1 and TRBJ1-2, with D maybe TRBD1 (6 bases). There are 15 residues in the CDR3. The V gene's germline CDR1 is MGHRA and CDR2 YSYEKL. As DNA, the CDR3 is TGTGCCAGCAGCAAAGGGGGGGCGGCTAACTATGGCTACACCTTC. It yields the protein CASSKGGAANYGYTF.

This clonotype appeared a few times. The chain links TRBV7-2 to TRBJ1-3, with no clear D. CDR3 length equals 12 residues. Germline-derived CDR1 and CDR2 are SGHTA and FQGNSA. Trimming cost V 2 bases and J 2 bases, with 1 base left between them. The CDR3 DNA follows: TGTGCCAGCAGCTTAACTGGAAACACCATATATTTT. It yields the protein CASSLTGNTIYF. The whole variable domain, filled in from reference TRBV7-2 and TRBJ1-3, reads GAGVSQSPSNKVTEKGKDVELRCDPISGHTALYWYRQSLGQGLEFLIYFQGNSAPDKSGLPSDRFSAERTGGSVSTLTIQRTQQEDSAVYLCASSLTGNTIYFGEGSWLTVV.

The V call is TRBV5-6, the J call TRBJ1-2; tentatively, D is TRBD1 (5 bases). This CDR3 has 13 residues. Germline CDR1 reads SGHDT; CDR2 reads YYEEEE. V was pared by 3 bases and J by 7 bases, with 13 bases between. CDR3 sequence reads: CASSSAGTAGYTF. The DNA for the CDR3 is TGTGCCAGCAGCTCAGCAGGGACTGCTGGCTACACCTTC.

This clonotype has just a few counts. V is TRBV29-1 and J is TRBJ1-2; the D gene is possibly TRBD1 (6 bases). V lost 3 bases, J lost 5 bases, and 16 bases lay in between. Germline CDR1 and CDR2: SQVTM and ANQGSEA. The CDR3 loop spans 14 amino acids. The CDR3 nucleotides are TGCAGCGTTGAGGCAGGCCCAGGGGTATATGGCTACACCTTC. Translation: CSVEAGPGVYGYTF.

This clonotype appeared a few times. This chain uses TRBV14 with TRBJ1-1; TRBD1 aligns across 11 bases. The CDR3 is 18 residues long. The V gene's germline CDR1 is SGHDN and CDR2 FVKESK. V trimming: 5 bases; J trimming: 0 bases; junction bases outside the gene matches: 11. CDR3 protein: CASSADPGQGGMNTEAFF. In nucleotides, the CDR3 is TGTGCCAGCAGCGCGGACCCGGGACAGGGGGGAATGAACACTGAAGCTTTCTTT.

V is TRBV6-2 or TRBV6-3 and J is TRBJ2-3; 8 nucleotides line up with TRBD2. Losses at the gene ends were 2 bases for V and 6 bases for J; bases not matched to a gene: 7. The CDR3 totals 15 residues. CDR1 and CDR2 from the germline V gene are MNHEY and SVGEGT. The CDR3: CASSYPRGGQDTQYF. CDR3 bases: TGTGCCAGCAGTTACCCTCGGGGGGGCCAGGATACGCAGTATTTT.

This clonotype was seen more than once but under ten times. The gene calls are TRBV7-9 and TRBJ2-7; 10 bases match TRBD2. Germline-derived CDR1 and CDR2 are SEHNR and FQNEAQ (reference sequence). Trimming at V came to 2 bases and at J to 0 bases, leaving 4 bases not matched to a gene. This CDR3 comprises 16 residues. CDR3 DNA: TGTGCCAGCAGCTTATCGAGCGGGGGGGACTCCTACGAGCAGTACTTC. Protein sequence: CASSLSSGGDSYEQYF.

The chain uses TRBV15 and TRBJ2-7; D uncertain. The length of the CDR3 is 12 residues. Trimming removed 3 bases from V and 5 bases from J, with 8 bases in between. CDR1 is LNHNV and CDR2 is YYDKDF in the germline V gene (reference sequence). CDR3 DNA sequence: TGTGCCACCAGCAGCCGGTCCGACGAGCAGTACTTC. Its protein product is CATSSRSDEQYF.

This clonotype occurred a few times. Here the CDR3 DNA reads TGTGCCAGCAGCTGGACTAGCGGCGAGCAGTACTTC. Its protein product is CASSWTSGEQYF. This chain uses TRBV7-2 with TRBJ2-7, with 10 bases lining up with TRBD2. Germline V gene data show CDR1 as SGHTA and CDR2 as FQGNSA. The ends lost 4 bases at V and 6 bases at J; junction bases unmatched: 0. This CDR3 contains 12 residues.

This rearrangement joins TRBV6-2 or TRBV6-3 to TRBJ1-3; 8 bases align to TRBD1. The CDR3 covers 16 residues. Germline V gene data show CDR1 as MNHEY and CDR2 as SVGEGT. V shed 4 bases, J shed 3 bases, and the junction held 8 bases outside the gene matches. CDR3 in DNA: TGTGCCAGCAGTTCCGGACAGGGTCAGGATGGAAACACCATATATTTT. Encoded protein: CASSSGQGQDGNTIYF.